Sequencing of this TCR beta chain was carried out in a study of T cell responses to AZD1222 COVID-19 vaccine. Germline values: CDR1 MNHEY, CDR2 SVGAGI. With 5 bases clipped from V and 7 bases from J, the junction kept 5 bases outside the gene matches. The CDR3 totals 13 residues. Broader study findings: Unmutated variant regions reportedly attract nearly half of all spike-specific TCRs. Researchers took repertoire samples only after the peak T cell response had come.

Profiling relied on immunoSEQ multiplex PCR, and the TCRdb table lists in-frame clones only, not all of them. This repertoire shows around 160,000 clones, around nine tenths found once; its top ten account for 2.5% to 3%. This clone has just one count. Its cognate antigen is unknown. The chain couples TRBV6-5 to TRBJ1-1; 9 nucleotides align to TRBD1. This receptor was identified in an adult in good health. Sequenced here: peripheral blood, sampled on day 0 of MenACWY control vaccination. CDR3: CASSPQGAFEAFF. Here the CDR3 DNA reads TGTGCCAGCAGTCCACAGGGGGCTTTTGAAGCTTTCTTT.